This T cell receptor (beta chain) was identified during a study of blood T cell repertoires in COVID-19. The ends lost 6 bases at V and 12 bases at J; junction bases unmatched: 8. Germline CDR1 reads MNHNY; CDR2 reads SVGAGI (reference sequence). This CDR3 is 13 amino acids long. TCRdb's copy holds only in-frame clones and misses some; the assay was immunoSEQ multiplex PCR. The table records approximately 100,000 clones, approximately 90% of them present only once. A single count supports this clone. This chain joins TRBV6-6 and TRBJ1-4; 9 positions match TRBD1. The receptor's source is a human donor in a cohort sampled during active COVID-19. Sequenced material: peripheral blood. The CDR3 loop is CASRYRGQYELFF. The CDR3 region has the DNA TGTGCCAGCAGATACAGGGGGCAGTACGAACTGTTTTTT.